This TCR beta chain was documented in a study of T cell repertoires in cytomegalovirus infection. At the level of the study: Researchers turned to recently identified HLA-C-restricted CMV epitopes as well as well-studied HLA-B-restricted ones. It was the public TCR beta signatures that indicated both CMV infection and matching HLA type.

V shed 3 bases and J shed 0 bases, with 12 bases lying between them. The CDR3 length is 15 residues. Germline values: CDR1 MNHEY, CDR2 SMNVEV (reference sequence). With respect to this clonotype: Its specificity is not known.

TCRdb fed the reads into MiXCR, producing one record per CDR3 protein. This table holds fewer than 1,000,000 distinct CDR3 sequences, around 32% found once. Findings and limits, study-wide: It was HLA-C-restricted CMV-specific TCR beta clonotypes that dominated the response ex vivo. The cumulative frequency of public TCR beta families distinguished individuals who carried CMV together with the relevant HLA.

This TCR was recovered from a human donor in good health (CMV status not recorded). Some clones in this sample may be carry-over from other donors' samples. The sample in question was cultured CD8+ T cells from PBMCs, obtained from culture after CMV antigen stimulation. The gene calls are TRBV27 and TRBJ2-7; D uncertain. The CDR3, as DNA: TGTGCCAGCAGTTTTTCCGGCAGAAGCTCCTACGAGCAGTACTTC. Its translation is CASSFSGRSSYEQYF.